This section outlines one T cell receptor (beta chain) sequence together with its context. This sample was taken from a study of blood T cell repertoires in COVID-19. Only in-frame clones appear in the TCRdb table, and some are missing; sequencing was by immunoSEQ multiplex PCR. Of about 50,000 clones detected, 70% to 90% appear once; the ten largest clones hold almost 6%. Trimming shortened V by 2 bases and J by 3 bases, and 15 bases separated the two germline ends. This CDR3 contains 16 residues. CDR1 is MGHRA, CDR2 YSYEKL, per germline. The sample was peripheral blood. This chain joins TRBV4-1 and TRBJ2-3; possibly TRBD1 for D (6 bases). The clonotype originates from a woman aged 55-69 years with acute or convalescent COVID-19. CDR3 in amino acids: CASSQSLQGVTDTQYF. The CDR3 DNA reads TGCGCCAGCAGCCAATCATTACAGGGAGTGACAGATACGCAGTATTTT.